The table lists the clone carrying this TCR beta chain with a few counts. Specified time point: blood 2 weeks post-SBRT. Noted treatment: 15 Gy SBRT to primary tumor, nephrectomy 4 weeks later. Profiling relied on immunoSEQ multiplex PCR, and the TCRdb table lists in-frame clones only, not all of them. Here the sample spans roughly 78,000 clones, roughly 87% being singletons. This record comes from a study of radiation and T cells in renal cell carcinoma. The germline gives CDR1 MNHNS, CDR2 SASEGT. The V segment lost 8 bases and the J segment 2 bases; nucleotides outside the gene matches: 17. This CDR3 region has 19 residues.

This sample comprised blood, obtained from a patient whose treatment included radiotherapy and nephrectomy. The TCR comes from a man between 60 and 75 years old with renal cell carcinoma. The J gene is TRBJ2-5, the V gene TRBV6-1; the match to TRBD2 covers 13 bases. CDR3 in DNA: TGTGCCAGCGGTGTTAGTGGGACTAGCGGGAAAAGGAGTCAAGAGACCCAGTACTTC. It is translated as CASGVSGTSGKRSQETQYF.